The 13 T cell receptor beta chains below come from one sample, sequenced in a study of read filtering for tumor transcriptome and immune sequencing. The library was built from roughly 400 ng RNA with molecular barcoded adaptors for alpha/delta and beta/gamma chains. TCRdb passed the reads through MiXCR, listing each CDR3 protein once. The sample lists fewer than 90,000 distinct CDR3 sequences, around an eighth occurring once. Sequencing used a population of CD138-negative cells sorted from bone marrow. The receptors were sampled from a donor aged 40 or over with multiple myeloma.

This clonotype was counted between two and nine times. One end of the junction does not line up with germline, which may come from a read error. The chain couples TRBV5-1 to TRBJ2-1, with a possible D match to TRBD1 (5 bases). The germline CDR1 and CDR2 sequences are SGHRS and YFSETQ. The CDR3 covers 13 residues. CDR3: CASNLDSYIEQFF. DNA for the CDR3: TGCGCCAGCAACTTAGACAGTTACATTGAGCAGTTCTTC.

This clonotype was observed at least ten times. The rearrangement links TRBV29-1 to TRBJ2-2; a possible D gene is TRBD2 (7 bases). The length of the CDR3 is 16 residues. V lost 4 bases and J 4 bases, leaving 19 bases between the germline ends. Germline V lookup: CDR1 SQVTM, CDR2 ANQGSEA. The CDR3 region has the DNA TGCAGCGTTGCCCCCAGCGGGAAAGGGGGCACCGGGGAGCTGTTTTTT. It encodes CSVAPSGKGGTGELFF.

The sample holds many counts of this clonotype. V is TRBV6-1 and J is TRBJ1-5; D perhaps matches TRBD1 (6 bases). The ends were cut back, 5 bases at V and 5 bases at J, with 10 bases in the middle. The CDR3 is 13 residues long. The germline gives CDR1 MNHNS, CDR2 SASEGT. As DNA, the CDR3 is TGTGCCAGCAGTTACAGGGATGATCAGCCCCAGCATTTT. This codes for CASSYRDDQPQHF.

The table lists this clonotype with a few counts. V and J are TRBV29-1 and TRBJ1-1; possible D gene TRBD1, 6 bases. The CDR3 contains 13 residues. Germline assignment: CDR1 SQVTM and CDR2 ANQGSEA. Deletions cut 7 bases from V and 0 bases from J, with 12 bases between. The CDR3 loop reads CSGSTGMNTEAFF. CDR3 nucleotide sequence: TGCAGCGGGAGTACAGGGATGAACACTGAAGCTTTCTTT.

This clonotype was counted only a few times. This sequence may be a read error, since a much larger clone differs from it by one base. The chain recombines TRBV7-9 with TRBJ2-5; TRBD2 matches 9 bases. This CDR3 region has 15 residues. The germline gives CDR1 SEHNR, CDR2 FQNEAQ (reference sequence). CDR3 sequence reads: CAGSSLAGNQETQYF. CDR3 DNA: TGTGCCGGCAGTAGCCTAGCGGGAAACCAAGAGACCCAGTACTTC.

The V gene is TRBV5-1, the J gene TRBJ2-2, with 7 positions matching TRBD2. V lost 1 base and J lost 2; bases outside the gene matches: 5. This CDR3 is built from 16 residues. Germline loops: CDR1 SGHRS, CDR2 YFSETQ. The CDR3 loop is CASSLKGGRNTGELFF. Written as DNA, the CDR3 is TGCGCCAGCAGCTTGAAGGGCGGGAGAAACACCGGGGAGCTGTTTTTT.

This clonotype has at least ten counts. This chain links TRBV4-1 with TRBJ2-1; 10 nucleotides align to TRBD2. The V gene end was trimmed by 0 bases and the J gene end by 8 bases; junction bases not matched to a gene: 7. From germline, CDR1 is MGHRA and CDR2 YSYEKL. There are 16 residues in the CDR3. This chain's CDR3 is CASSQEGASGSDEQFF. The CDR3 nucleotides read TGCGCCAGCAGCCAAGAAGGTGCTAGCGGGAGTGATGAGCAGTTCTTC.

This clonotype came up many times. The chain employs TRBV18 and TRBJ2-7; D unresolved. Germline V gene lookup returns CDR1 KGHSH and CDR2 LQKENI. V dropped 3 bases and J dropped 3 bases, with 9 bases sitting between them. The CDR3 totals 13 residues. The CDR3 protein is CASSPGQNYEQYF. The DNA for the CDR3 is TGTGCCAGCTCACCGGGCCAGAACTACGAGCAGTACTTC.

The rearrangement links TRBV28 to TRBJ1-6; D gene uncertain. The DNA end favors TRBJ1-1, so the J call may be wrong. CDR1 and CDR2 from the germline V gene are MDHEN and SYDVKM. This CDR3 has 13 residues. DNA of the CDR3: TGTGCCACACTGGAGCGTCAAGCCGGAGGAGCTTTCTTT. It yields the protein CATLERQAGGAFF.

This clonotype was seen ten or more times. V and J are TRBV3-1 and TRBJ2-3; 12 bases match TRBD2. CDR3 length: 16 residues. Per the germline V gene, CDR1 is LGHDT and CDR2 is YNNKEL (reference sequence). The V gene end was trimmed by 0 bases and the J gene end by 5 bases; junction bases not matched to a gene: 3. Here the CDR3 reads CASSQDLAGGRDTQYF. The CDR3 DNA reads TGTGCCAGCAGCCAAGATCTAGCGGGAGGGAGAGATACGCAGTATTTT.

This sequence joins TRBV6-1 and TRBJ2-2; 7 bases align to TRBD1. This CDR3 has 16 amino acids. V trimming: 6 bases; J trimming: 4 bases; junction bases outside the gene matches: 11. The germline V gene has CDR1 MNHNS and CDR2 SASEGT. This CDR3 reads CASRPPGTVFTGELFF. The CDR3 nucleotides read TGTGCCAGCAGACCCCCCGGGACAGTCTTCACCGGGGAGCTGTTTTTT.

This clonotype was detected many times. The V gene is TRBV3-1, the J gene TRBJ1-1; a weak D match, TRBD1 (6 bases). In germline, CDR1 is LGHDT, CDR2 YNNKEL (reference sequence). The CDR3 has 13 residues. V was cut by 8 bases and J by 4 bases, with 14 bases left in between. This CDR3 is CASWGGGSTEAFF. The CDR3 nucleotides are TGTGCCAGCTGGGGTGGGGGCAGCACTGAAGCTTTCTTT.

This clonotype was recorded at least ten times. The chain has TRBV7-3 and TRBJ2-2; D gene uncertain. CDR1 is SGHTA and CDR2 is FQGTGA in the germline V gene. CDR3 size: 11 residues. Trimming stripped 8 bases from V and 6 bases from J, with 7 bases between. CDR3 loop: CASRGSGELFF. The CDR3, as DNA: TGTGCCAGCCGTGGGTCCGGGGAGCTGTTTTTT.